These 2 T cell receptor beta chains originate from one sample sequenced in a study of T cell changes during pregnancy in multiple sclerosis. Only in-frame clones appear in the TCRdb table, and some are missing; sequencing was by immunoSEQ multiplex PCR. This repertoire shows approximately 38,000 clones, 91% found once; its top ten account for about 6.3%. This sample comprised CD8+ T cells from peripheral blood mononuclear cells, obtained in the second trimester of pregnancy. The source is a female donor with multiple sclerosis, enrolled in a pregnancy study.

This clone was seen a single time. The chain has TRBV4-1 and TRBJ1-3, with D unclear. V was trimmed by 0 bases and J by 7 bases, leaving 13 bases between them. The germline CDR1 and CDR2 sequences are MGHRA and YSYEKL. The CDR3 covers 15 residues. CDR3: CASSQEADSGNTIYF. Written as DNA, the CDR3 is TGCGCCAGCAGCCAAGAGGCAGATTCGGGGAACACCATATATTTT.

The J gene is TRBJ1-3, the V gene TRBV6-1; the D is unclear. Trimming took off 1 base at V and 0 bases at J, with 7 bases between the two ends. Germline lookup yields CDR1 MNHNS and CDR2 SASEGT. The CDR3 runs 15 residues. CDR3 sequence: CASSEVRFSGNTIYF. The CDR3 DNA reads as TGTGCCAGCAGTGAAGTGCGGTTCTCTGGAAACACCATATATTTT.